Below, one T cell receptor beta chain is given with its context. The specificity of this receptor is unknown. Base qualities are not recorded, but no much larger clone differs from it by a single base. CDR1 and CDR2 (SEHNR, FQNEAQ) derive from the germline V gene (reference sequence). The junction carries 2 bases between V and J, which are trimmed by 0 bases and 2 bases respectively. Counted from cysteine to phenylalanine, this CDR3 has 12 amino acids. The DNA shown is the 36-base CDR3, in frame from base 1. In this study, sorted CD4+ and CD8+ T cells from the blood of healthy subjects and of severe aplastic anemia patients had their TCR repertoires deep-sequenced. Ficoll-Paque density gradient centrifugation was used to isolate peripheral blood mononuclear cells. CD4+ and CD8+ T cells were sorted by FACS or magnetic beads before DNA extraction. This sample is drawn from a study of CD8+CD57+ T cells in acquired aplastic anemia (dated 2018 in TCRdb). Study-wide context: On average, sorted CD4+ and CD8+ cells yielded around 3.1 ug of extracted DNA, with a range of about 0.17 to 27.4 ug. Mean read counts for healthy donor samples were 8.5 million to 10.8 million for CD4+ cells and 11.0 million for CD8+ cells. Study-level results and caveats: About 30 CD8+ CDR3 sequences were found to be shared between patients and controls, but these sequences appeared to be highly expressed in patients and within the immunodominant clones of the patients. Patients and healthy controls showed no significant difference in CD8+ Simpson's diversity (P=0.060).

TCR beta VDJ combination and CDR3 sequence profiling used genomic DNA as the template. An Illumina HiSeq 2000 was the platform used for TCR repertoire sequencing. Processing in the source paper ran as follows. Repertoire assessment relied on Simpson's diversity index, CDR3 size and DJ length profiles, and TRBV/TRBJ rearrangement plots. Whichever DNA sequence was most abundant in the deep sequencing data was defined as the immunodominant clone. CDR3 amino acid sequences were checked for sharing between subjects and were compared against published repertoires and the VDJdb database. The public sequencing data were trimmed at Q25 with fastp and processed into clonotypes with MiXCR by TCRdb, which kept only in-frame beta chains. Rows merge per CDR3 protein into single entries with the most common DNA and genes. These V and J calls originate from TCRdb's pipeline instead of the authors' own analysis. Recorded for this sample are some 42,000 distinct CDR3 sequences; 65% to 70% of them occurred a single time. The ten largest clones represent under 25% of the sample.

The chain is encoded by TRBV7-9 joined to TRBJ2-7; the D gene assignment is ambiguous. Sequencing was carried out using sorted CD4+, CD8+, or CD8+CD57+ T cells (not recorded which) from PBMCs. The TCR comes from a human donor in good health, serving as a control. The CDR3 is CASSLAPYEQYF. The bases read TGTGCCAGCAGCTTAGCCCCCTACGAGCAGTACTTC.